This TCR beta chain was identified in a study of T-cell reconstitution after alpha-beta-depleted transplantation in children. Preparation of the TCRbeta library involved a method that used unique molecular identifiers. MiXCR was run by TCRdb on the PCR reads, yielding one entry per CDR3 protein. The sample comprises fewer than 350,000 distinct CDR3 sequences, over 9% of which are singletons, and 7.5% rests with the top ten. The V segment lost 4 bases and the J segment 7 bases; nucleotides outside the gene matches: 8. The CDR3 has 15 amino acids. Germline lookup yields CDR1 KGHSH and CDR2 LQKENI. The sequence derives from a boy in the first two years of life with acute myeloid leukemia, due to receive a stem cell transplant. The chain joins TRBV18 to TRBJ2-1; the match to TRBD2 covers 9 bases. The material sequenced was PBMCs, taken before TCRalphabeta/CD19-depleted stem cell transplant. The CDR3 loop reads CASSQAGLAKNEQFF. CDR3 coding DNA: TGTGCCAGCTCACAAGCGGGACTAGCTAAGAATGAGCAGTTCTTC. The variable domain in full, with the rest retrieved from reference TRBV18 and TRBJ2-1, is NAGVMQNPRHLVRRRGQEARLRCSPMKGHSHVYWYRQLPEEGLKFMVYLQKENIIDESGMPKERFSAEFPKEGPSILRIQQVVRGDSAAYFCASSQAGLAKNEQFFGPGTRLTVL.